A selection of T cell receptor beta chains follows, all from one sample in a study of T cell repertoires in cytomegalovirus infection. MiXCR was run by TCRdb on the reads, yielding one entry per CDR3 protein. The table shows just over 450,000 distinct CDR3 sequences, with roughly 42% occurring only once. Antigens for these TCRs are unknown. The starting material was cultured PBMCs, obtained from culture after CMV antigen stimulation. The receptors were sampled from a human donor in good health (CMV status not recorded). Some clones in this sample may be carry-over from other donors' samples. Both conserved end residues are part of each CDR3. The D gene is left open where the match is weak. Some rows have no size entry. The others give once, few or many, or a class for an expanded clone.

-	TRBV6-1	TRBD2	TRBJ2-1	CASILSGLAGDTGHEQFF	TGTGCCAGCATCCTTTCCGGACTAGCGGGAGACACGGGTCATGAGCAGTTCTTC
few	TRBV6-6	TRBD1	TRBJ1-1	CASIPGQGAEKGWGTEAFF	TGTGCCAGCATCCCGGGACAGGGTGCAGAAAAGGGATGGGGCACTGAAGCTTTCTTT
few	TRBV7-4	-	TRBJ1-4	CASSAPRVTGEKLFF	TGTGCCAGCAGCGCCCCCCGGGTCACGGGGGAAAAACTGTTTTTT
-	TRBV12-3/TRBV12-4	-	TRBJ1-1	CASSSRRVNTEAFF	TGTGCCAGCAGTTCACGCAGGGTGAACACTGAAGCTTTCTTT
-	TRBV6-5	-	TRBJ2-1	CASSYSTGVGSNEQFF	TGTGCCAGCAGTTACTCGACGGGGGTGGGGAGCAATGAGCAGTTCTTC
few	TRBV5-5	TRBD2	TRBJ2-1	CASSLRTSGGAIEQFF	TGTGCCAGCAGCTTGCGGACTAGCGGGGGGGCTATTGAGCAGTTCTTC
-	TRBV13	-	TRBJ2-5	CASSLGGGLQETQYF	TGTGCCAGCAGCTTAGGGGGGGGTCTCCAGGAGACCCAGTACTTC
-	TRBV28	TRBD1	TRBJ1-5	CASHAGVRGPPGKPQHF	TGTGCCAGCCACGCCGGGGTGAGGGGGCCACCAGGGAAGCCCCAGCATTTT
few	TRBV7-8	TRBD2	TRBJ2-1	CASSLDRLAGYNEQFF	TGTGCCAGCAGCTTAGATCGACTAGCGGGATACAATGAGCAGTTCTTC
-	TRBV7-8	TRBD1	TRBJ1-5	CASRPDRGRNQPQHF	TGTGCCAGCAGACCCGACAGGGGACGCAATCAGCCCCAGCATTTT
many	TRBV7-2	TRBD2	TRBJ2-5	CASSAPGLAGGGGETQYF	TGTGCCAGCAGCGCACCGGGACTAGCGGGAGGGGGTGGAGAGACCCAGTACTTC
many	TRBV7-2	-	TRBJ1-5	CASSLGGGGQPQHF	TGTGCCAGCAGCTTAGGCGGGGGGGGTCAGCCCCAGCATTTT
-	TRBV19	-	TRBJ2-1	CASSSPPVVNEQFF	TGTGCCAGTAGTTCTCCCCCCGTAGTCAATGAGCAGTTCTTC
-	TRBV6-8	-	TRBJ2-7	CASRPRKRSYEQYF	TGTGCCAGCCGTCCTCGGAAGCGGTCCTACGAGCAGTACTTC
few	TRBV19	-	TRBJ1-1	CATRDTKNTEAFF	TGTGCCACTCGGGACACAAAGAACACTGAAGCTTTCTTT
-	TRBV7-2	TRBD1	TRBJ1-2	CASSTQTGSRIGYTF	TGTGCCAGCAGCACCCAGACAGGGTCTAGGATTGGCTACACCTTC
-	TRBV7-9	TRBD1	TRBJ2-7	CASRTGSYEQYF	TGTGCCAGCAGGACAGGGAGTTACGAGCAGTACTTC
-	TRBV27	-	TRBJ2-7	CASSLRRVGEQYF	TGTGCCAGCAGTTTAAGAAGGGTGGGCGAGCAGTACTTC
few	TRBV7-8	-	TRBJ2-7	CASSNRWGHEQYF	TGTGCCAGCAGCAACCGATGGGGCCACGAGCAGTACTTC
-	TRBV27	-	TRBJ2-2	CASSIGGVGELFF	TGTGCCAGCAGTATAGGGGGGGTCGGCGAGCTGTTTTTT
-	TRBV10-3	-	TRBJ2-1	CAISETGGEQFF	TGTGCCATCAGTGAGACCGGCGGTGAGCAGTTCTTC
-	TRBV4-1	-	TRBJ2-5	CASSPERGTQETQYF	TGCGCCAGCAGTCCCGAGAGGGGAACCCAAGAGACCCAGTACTTC
-	TRBV7-2	-	TRBJ1-2	CASSSEGRDYTF	TGTGCCAGCAGCTCGGAAGGGCGAGACTACACCTTC
-	TRBV6-6	-	TRBJ2-3	CASSYSDLNLPSTDTQYF	TGTGCCAGCAGTTACTCGGATCTGAACCTACCCAGCACAGATACGCAGTATTTT
-	TRBV7-2	-	TRBJ2-3	CASSSHGADTQYF	TGTGCCAGCAGCTCCCACGGTGCAGATACGCAGTATTTT
few	TRBV7-6	-	TRBJ2-7	CASSPGNSYEQYF	TGTGCCAGCAGTCCCGGGAACTCCTACGAGCAGTACTTC
few	TRBV7-9	-	TRBJ1-4	CASSSEGEKLFF	TGTGCCAGCAGCTCAGAGGGTGAAAAACTGTTTTTT
-	TRBV11-2	-	TRBJ2-1	CASSDWGAQSYNEQFF	TGTGCCAGCAGCGATTGGGGGGCCCAGTCCTACAATGAGCAGTTCTTC
few	TRBV7-9	TRBD1	TRBJ2-7	CASSPWDRLYEQYF	TGTGCCAGCAGTCCCTGGGACAGACTCTACGAGCAGTACTTC
once	TRBV19	TRBD2	TRBJ2-1	CASSGLAGVGNEQFF	TGTGCCAGTAGTGGGTTAGCGGGAGTAGGGAATGAGCAGTTCTTC
-	TRBV6-1	TRBD2	TRBJ2-5	CASRRLAGALQETQYF	TGTGCCAGCAGGAGACTAGCGGGGGCCTTACAAGAGACCCAGTACTTC
-	TRBV19	TRBD1	TRBJ1-1	CASSKPRDRGSNTEAFF	TGTGCCAGTAGTAAACCCCGGGACAGGGGATCAAACACTGAAGCTTTCTTT
-	TRBV5-1	-	TRBJ2-7	CASSLAPLGYEQYF	TGCGCCAGCAGCTTGGCCCCATTAGGCTACGAGCAGTACTTC
few	TRBV11-2	-	TRBJ2-6	CASSPGISGANVLTF	TGTGCCAGCAGCCCTGGAATCTCTGGGGCCAACGTCCTGACTTTC
-	TRBV28	-	TRBJ2-3	CASSFQFQSSTDTQYF	TGTGCCAGCAGTTTCCAGTTCCAGAGTTCCACAGATACGCAGTATTTT
-	TRBV4-1	-	TRBJ2-4	CASSQISGGRGIQYF	TGCGCCAGCAGCCAAATATCCGGGGGTAGGGGCATTCAGTACTTC
-	TRBV18	-	TRBJ1-1	CASSPLADTEAFF	TGTGCCAGCTCACCCCTCGCGGACACTGAAGCTTTCTTT
-	TRBV10-3	-	TRBJ2-3	CAISEFGPPSTQYF	TGTGCCATCAGTGAGTTCGGCCCGCCCAGTACGCAGTATTTT
few	TRBV7-2	-	TRBJ2-5	CASSRAGTAQETQYF	TGTGCCAGCAGCCGAGCGGGGACAGCTCAAGAGACCCAGTACTTC
-	TRBV20-1	-	TRBJ2-3	CSARDLGLEADTQYF	TGCAGTGCTAGAGATCTGGGACTGGAAGCAGATACGCAGTATTTT
-	TRBV15	-	TRBJ1-1	CATSREPRDPANTEAFF	TGTGCCACCAGCAGAGAGCCGCGGGACCCAGCGAACACTGAAGCTTTCTTT
many	TRBV7-2	-	TRBJ1-2	CASSLVVGSYGYTF	TGTGCCAGCAGCTTAGTAGTCGGCAGCTATGGCTACACCTTC
-	TRBV28	TRBD1	TRBJ1-2	CASSQAGVDRLDGYTF	TGTGCCAGCAGTCAAGCCGGCGTGGACAGGTTGGATGGCTACACCTTC
-	TRBV5-1	-	TRBJ1-1	CASSPSGRYTEAFF	TGCGCCAGCAGCCCCTCCGGGCGGTACACTGAAGCTTTCTTT
-	TRBV4-1	-	TRBJ1-2	CASSQDERGDGYTF	TGCGCCAGCAGCCAAGATGAGAGGGGCGATGGCTACACCTTC
-	TRBV9	-	TRBJ2-5	CASSVVGSTGETQYF	TGTGCCAGCAGCGTAGTAGGGAGCACGGGAGAGACCCAGTACTTC
-	TRBV7-3	-	TRBJ1-6	CASSSVMDSPLHF	TGTGCCAGCAGCTCAGTCATGGATTCACCCCTCCACTTT
many	TRBV7-2	TRBD1	TRBJ1-2	CASSLRQGANYGYTF	TGTGCCAGCAGCTTGAGACAGGGGGCGAACTATGGCTACACCTTC
-	TRBV4-1	-	TRBJ2-2	CASSQFLGRTGELFF	TGCGCCAGCAGCCAATTTCTCGGGCGCACCGGGGAGCTGTTTTTT
-	TRBV20-1	-	TRBJ2-1	CSARALRWESSYNEQFF	TGCAGTGCTAGAGCCCTAAGGTGGGAGAGCTCCTACAATGAGCAGTTCTTC
few	TRBV7-8	-	TRBJ2-3	CASSLQGPATDTQYF	TGTGCCAGCAGCCTACAGGGTCCGGCCACAGATACGCAGTATTTT